Reported below is one T cell receptor beta chain. These data are taken from a study of blood T cell repertoires in COVID-19. The repertoire was sequenced with immunoSEQ multiplex PCR; TCRdb's copy has only in-frame clones and lacks some. The sample includes 350,000 to 450,000 clones, more than 70% of them seen just once. After removal of 4 bases from V and 0 bases from J, the junction contained 7 bases not matched to a gene. The CDR3 is 16 amino acids. Germline V gene data show CDR1 as PRHDT and CDR2 as FYEKMQ (reference sequence). The sample consisted of peripheral blood. This receptor was obtained from a middle-aged man with acute or convalescent COVID-19. The chain couples TRBV13 to TRBJ2-7, with TRBD1 identical over 9 bases. CDR3 protein: CASSSLGGQGSYEQYF. The CDR3 region has the DNA TGTGCCAGCAGCTCCTTAGGGGGACAGGGCTCCTACGAGCAGTACTTC.